This T cell receptor (beta chain) is from a study of blood T cell repertoires in COVID-19. Turning to the study itself: COVID-19 samples collected from the United States, Italy and Spain covered acute and convalescent phases. Nucleic acid was either cDNA or gDNA, and it came from T cells, B-cell-depleted T cells, or PBMCs.

Under the authors' procedure: Amplifying reference gene primers gave estimates of nucleated cell counts. Method: immunoSEQ multiplex PCR; TCRdb's copy keeps in-frame clones and lacks some. The D gene and trimming were derived from the DNA, and the V and J assignments and clone size from that table. This table holds 150,000 to 200,000 clones, about four fifths found once. Trimming pared 0 bases from V and 5 bases from J, leaving 14 bases between. Germline V CDR1 and CDR2: KGHSH, LQKENI. CDR3 size: 17 residues. The sequence derives from a man aged 60 to 69 with acute or convalescent COVID-19. The chain employs TRBV18 and TRBJ1-6; D is ambiguous. Sequenced sample: peripheral blood. CDR3 loop: CASSPPSGALDNSPLHF. DNA of the CDR3: TGTGCCAGCTCACCACCGTCGGGAGCGTTGGATAATTCACCCCTCCACTTT.